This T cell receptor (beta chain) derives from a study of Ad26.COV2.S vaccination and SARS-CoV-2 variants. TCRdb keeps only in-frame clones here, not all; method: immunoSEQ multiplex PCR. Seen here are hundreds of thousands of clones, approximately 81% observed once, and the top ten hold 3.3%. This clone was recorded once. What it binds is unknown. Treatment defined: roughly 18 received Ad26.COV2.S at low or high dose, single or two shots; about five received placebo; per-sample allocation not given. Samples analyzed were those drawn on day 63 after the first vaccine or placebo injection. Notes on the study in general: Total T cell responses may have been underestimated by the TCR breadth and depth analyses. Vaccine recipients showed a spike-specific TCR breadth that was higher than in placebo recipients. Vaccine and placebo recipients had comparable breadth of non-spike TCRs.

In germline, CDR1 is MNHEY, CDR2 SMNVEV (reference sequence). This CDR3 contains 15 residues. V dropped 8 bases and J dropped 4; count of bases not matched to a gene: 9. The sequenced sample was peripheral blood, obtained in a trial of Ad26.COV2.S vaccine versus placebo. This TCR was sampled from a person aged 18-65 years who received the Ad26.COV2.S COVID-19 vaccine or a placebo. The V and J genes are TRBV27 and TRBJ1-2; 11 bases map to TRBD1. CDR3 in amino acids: CASSGGTGGFYGYTF. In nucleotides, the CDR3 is TGTGCCAGCTCCGGGGGGACAGGGGGATTCTATGGCTACACCTTC.